This is a list of T cell receptor beta chains from one sample in a study of cytotoxic CD8 clonotypes in ibrutinib-treated CLL. Generated by immunoSEQ multiplex PCR, the TCRdb table keeps only in-frame clones and is missing some. In the table there are 130,000 to 150,000 clones, approximately 90% of which are singletons. The source material was PBMCs, sampled after 12 months of ibrutinib treatment. The receptors were sampled from a human donor with chronic lymphocytic leukemia. Both conserved end residues are part of each CDR3. The order of the fields is CDR3 length, clone size, D gene, V gene, J gene, CDR3 DNA, CDR3 protein. The D gene is left open where the match is weak. Clone size appears in some rows only: once, few, many, or a class for an expanded clone.

len: 18; abundance: -; d_gene: -; v_gene: TRBV4-3; j_gene: TRBJ1-4; CDR3nt: TGCGCCAGCAGCCAAGTCCGTGGTAGGGGGGCCTTAGACGAAAAACTGTTTTTT; CDR3aa: CASSQVRGRGALDEKLFF
len: 12; abundance: -; d_gene: -; v_gene: TRBV28; j_gene: TRBJ2-7; CDR3nt: TGTGCCAGCAGTTTAGTTAGTGAGCGGCAGTACTTC; CDR3aa: CASSLVSERQYF
len: 14; abundance: -; d_gene: -; v_gene: TRBV27; j_gene: TRBJ2-7; CDR3nt: TGTGCCAGCAGTTTTGCTCCAGTCACCTACGAGCAGTACTTC; CDR3aa: CASSFAPVTYEQYF
len: 14; abundance: -; d_gene: -; v_gene: TRBV7-9; j_gene: TRBJ2-7; CDR3nt: TGTGCCAGCAGCTTAGTTGGCAGGACCTACGAGCAGTACTTC; CDR3aa: CASSLVGRTYEQYF
len: 16; abundance: -; d_gene: TRBD2; v_gene: TRBV28; j_gene: TRBJ2-7; CDR3nt: TGTGCCAGCAGTGGGAGTAGCGGGAGGGACTCCTACGAGCAGTACTTC; CDR3aa: CASSGSSGRDSYEQYF
len: 16; abundance: -; d_gene: TRBD1; v_gene: TRBV2; j_gene: TRBJ2-2; CDR3nt: TGTGCCAGCAGTAGATTTGACAGGGTCGGCACCGGGGAGCTGTTTTTT; CDR3aa: CASSRFDRVGTGELFF
len: 13; abundance: -; d_gene: TRBD1; v_gene: TRBV7-2; j_gene: TRBJ1-1; CDR3nt: TGTGCCAGCAGCGGGGACAGGGACGGTGAAGCTTTCTTT; CDR3aa: CASSGDRDGEAFF
len: 12; abundance: -; d_gene: -; v_gene: TRBV25-1; j_gene: TRBJ2-1; CDR3nt: TGTGCCAGCGGGGTAGGGGGGAATGAGCAGTTCTTC; CDR3aa: CASGVGGNEQFF
len: 13; abundance: -; d_gene: -; v_gene: TRBV7-3; j_gene: TRBJ2-7; CDR3nt: TGTGCCAGCAGCTCCGCCTTACTAGGCGAGCAGTACTTC; CDR3aa: CASSSALLGEQYF
len: 12; abundance: -; d_gene: -; v_gene: TRBV18; j_gene: TRBJ2-4; CDR3nt: TGTGCCAGCTCCTTGACCAAAAACATTCAGTACTTC; CDR3aa: CASSLTKNIQYF
len: 14; abundance: -; d_gene: TRBD2; v_gene: TRBV7-9; j_gene: TRBJ2-3; CDR3nt: TGTGCCAGCAGCTCTAGCGGGAGTGCAGATACGCAGTATTTT; CDR3aa: CASSSSGSADTQYF
len: 17; abundance: -; d_gene: TRBD2; v_gene: TRBV2; j_gene: TRBJ2-2; CDR3nt: TGTGCCAGCAGTGAAGGAGGGACTAGTAGGGACACCGGGGAGCTGTTTTTT; CDR3aa: CASSEGGTSRDTGELFF
len: 16; abundance: -; d_gene: -; v_gene: TRBV30; j_gene: TRBJ2-2; CDR3nt: TGTGCCTGGAGGACGGGCGGTGCGGGATTTTCCGGGGAGCTGTTTTTT; CDR3aa: CAWRTGGAGFSGELFF
len: 17; abundance: -; d_gene: -; v_gene: TRBV19; j_gene: TRBJ2-2; CDR3nt: TGTGCCAGTAGTATCTTCGGTAAAGCCTCGAACACCGGGGAGCTGTTTTTT; CDR3aa: CASSIFGKASNTGELFF
len: 14; abundance: once; d_gene: -; v_gene: TRBV5-5; j_gene: TRBJ1-1; CDR3nt: TGTGCCAGCAGCTTGGCGGGCAGCCACACTGAAGCTTTCTTT; CDR3aa: CASSLAGSHTEAFF
len: 12; abundance: -; d_gene: -; v_gene: TRBV4-1; j_gene: TRBJ2-7; CDR3nt: TGCGCCAGCAGCCTTGAAGTGGACGAGCAGTACTTC; CDR3aa: CASSLEVDEQYF
len: 14; abundance: -; d_gene: TRBD2; v_gene: TRBV5-4; j_gene: TRBJ2-7; CDR3nt: TGTGCCAGCAGCTTGGCTAGCGGGGGTTACGAGCAGTACTTC; CDR3aa: CASSLASGGYEQYF
len: 16; abundance: -; d_gene: -; v_gene: TRBV28; j_gene: TRBJ2-6; CDR3nt: TGTGCCAGCAGTCACAGCCAACCGGCTGGGGCCAACGTCCTGACTTTC; CDR3aa: CASSHSQPAGANVLTF
len: 17; abundance: -; d_gene: -; v_gene: TRBV2; j_gene: TRBJ1-2; CDR3nt: TGTGCCAGCAGTGAAGCAGGGCAGACGGCCGCTAACTATGGCTACACCTTC; CDR3aa: CASSEAGQTAANYGYTF
len: 11; abundance: -; d_gene: -; v_gene: TRBV30; j_gene: TRBJ2-3; CDR3nt: TGTGCCTGGAGTGTAACAGATACGCAGTATTTT; CDR3aa: CAWSVTDTQYF
len: 14; abundance: -; d_gene: -; v_gene: TRBV19; j_gene: TRBJ2-3; CDR3nt: TGTGCCAGTAGTATCGGTGGGAGTGCAGATACGCAGTATTTT; CDR3aa: CASSIGGSADTQYF
len: 16; abundance: -; d_gene: TRBD2; v_gene: TRBV5-1; j_gene: TRBJ2-3; CDR3nt: TGCGCCAGCAGCTTTCTCCCAGCGGGAGTCCGAGATACGCAGTATTTT; CDR3aa: CASSFLPAGVRDTQYF
len: 16; abundance: once; d_gene: TRBD1; v_gene: TRBV19; j_gene: TRBJ1-2; CDR3nt: TGTGCCAGTACCATCTTTCGACAGGGCAGTAGCTATGGCTACACCTTC; CDR3aa: CASTIFRQGSSYGYTF
len: 14; abundance: -; d_gene: TRBD2; v_gene: TRBV6-5; j_gene: TRBJ2-7; CDR3nt: TGTGCCAGCGGGCTAGCGGGAAGATCCTACGAGCAGTACTTC; CDR3aa: CASGLAGRSYEQYF
len: 14; abundance: -; d_gene: -; v_gene: TRBV29-1; j_gene: TRBJ2-4; CDR3nt: TGCAGCGGTGGGTCGTCGGGAGCCAAAAACATTCAGTACTTC; CDR3aa: CSGGSSGAKNIQYF
len: 17; abundance: -; d_gene: TRBD2; v_gene: TRBV7-9; j_gene: TRBJ2-1; CDR3nt: TGTGCCAGCAGCCTATACAGGACTAGCGCGACAGAAAATGAGCAGTTCTTC; CDR3aa: CASSLYRTSATENEQFF
len: 14; abundance: -; d_gene: -; v_gene: TRBV18; j_gene: TRBJ2-7; CDR3nt: TGTGCCAGCTCACTAGCGGGACAGCCCTACGAGCAGTACTTC; CDR3aa: CASSLAGQPYEQYF
len: 15; abundance: -; d_gene: TRBD2; v_gene: TRBV4-3; j_gene: TRBJ2-1; CDR3nt: TGCGCCAGCAGCCGGTTAGCGGGGGGGAGTAATGAGCAGTTCTTC; CDR3aa: CASSRLAGGSNEQFF
len: 15; abundance: -; d_gene: TRBD1; v_gene: TRBV7-2; j_gene: TRBJ1-1; CDR3nt: TGTGCCAGCAGCAGGACAGGACCTATGAACACTGAAGCTTTCTTT; CDR3aa: CASSRTGPMNTEAFF
len: 14; abundance: -; d_gene: -; v_gene: TRBV18; j_gene: TRBJ2-7; CDR3nt: TGTGCCAGCTCACCGATGGAAGTTGACTCCGAGCAGTACTTC; CDR3aa: CASSPMEVDSEQYF
len: 17; abundance: -; d_gene: -; v_gene: TRBV5-5; j_gene: TRBJ2-2; CDR3nt: TGTGCCAGCAGCCAGGGGAGAAGGCCGCTTAACACCGGGGAGCTGTTTTTT; CDR3aa: CASSQGRRPLNTGELFF
len: 14; abundance: -; d_gene: -; v_gene: TRBV28; j_gene: TRBJ1-5; CDR3nt: TGTGCCAGCAGCCCTTCGGACAGAAATCAGCCCCAGCATTTT; CDR3aa: CASSPSDRNQPQHF
len: 12; abundance: -; d_gene: -; v_gene: TRBV30; j_gene: TRBJ2-2; CDR3nt: TGTGCCTGGAGTCGCCCAACCGGGGAGCTGTTTTTT; CDR3aa: CAWSRPTGELFF
len: 15; abundance: -; d_gene: TRBD2; v_gene: TRBV5-4; j_gene: TRBJ2-2; CDR3nt: TGTGCCAGCACCCTTGGGGAGGGATTGGTCGGGGAGCTGTTTTTT; CDR3aa: CASTLGEGLVGELFF
len: 11; abundance: -; d_gene: -; v_gene: TRBV28; j_gene: TRBJ2-7; CDR3nt: TGTGCCAGCAGCTCAGCCTACGAGCAGTACTTC; CDR3aa: CASSSAYEQYF